This TCR beta chain was documented in a study of Graves' ophthalmopathy and Graves' hyperthyroidism (dated by TCRdb to 2016 to 2019). As for the study more broadly: A patient counted as having stable hyperthyroidism if there was no progression to ophthalmopathy within 18 months of follow-up. TCR beta repertoire signatures were used to distinguish Graves' ophthalmopathy from Graves' hyperthyroidism and to predict progression to ophthalmopathy. In total, 135 blood samples were TCR-sequenced: some 43 ophthalmopathy, 80 or so hyperthyroidism and some 17 hyperthyroidism-to-ophthalmopathy patients. A discovery set of 100 patients (43 ophthalmopathy, around 57 stable hyperthyroidism) was enrolled to explore V-J signatures distinguishing ophthalmopathy from hyperthyroidism. An independent validation cohort comprised about 20 hyperthyroidism patients and 17 patients who later progressed from hyperthyroidism to ophthalmopathy. In about six hyperthyroidism patients, T-cell repertoires of thyroid tissue and blood were compared. Following sample collection, hyperthyroidism patients were given methimazole at a starting dose of 30 mg daily, and ophthalmopathy patients were given high-dose intravenous methylprednisolone.

The research as a whole found: Most of the expanded thyroid clonotypes with a frequency above 0.001 were also detected in blood, and it was suggested that the thyroid immune response may be reflected by blood repertoires. In validation, the model predicted ophthalmopathy progression with over 60% sensitivity and roughly 72% specificity; around twelve predicted patients were CT-confirmed with GO in a median of approximately 6.5 months. Ophthalmopathy was separated from stable hyperthyroidism by the 13-signature model with about 89% sensitivity and roughly 82% specificity in cross-validation and with 80%/75% in the test set. Sample size was not statistically predetermined, and group allocation was not concealed from the investigators.

For repertoire sequencing, TCR beta CDR3 regions were amplified from RNA transcripts. A first-round RT-PCR used HTBI primers with the Qiagen OneStep RT-PCR kit, followed by a second-round multiplex PCR, size selection and purification. The libraries underwent paired-end sequencing with 100 bp reads on an Illumina HiSeq2000. In the paper's pipeline: SOAPnuke was used to process the reads, removing any read that contained adapters or uncalled bases, had a mean Phred below 15, or lacked an exact match to the constant primer or identifier. COPE v1.2.5 was used to merge the high-quality paired reads. Each unique nucleotide sequence was treated as a clonotype, and MiTCR v1.1 was used to align the clonotypes to the IMGT TRB V, D and J references. The analysis was limited to V-J combinations with a frequency above 0.0001, which together covered approximately 99% of the repertoires. For each V-J combination, a TCR clonal expansion and chaos score was defined as F50 clonal expansion divided by the chaos observed in the TCRdist matrix. Features were reduced by Welch's t-statistics and random forest to approximately 12 V-J combinations, which fed a naive Bayes classifier. The similarity between thyroid and blood repertoires was quantified using the Morisita-Horn index. The public reads were quality trimmed at Q25 with fastp and then assembled into clones with MiXCR by TCRdb, keeping productive beta chains. For every CDR3 protein sequence, its rows merge into one entry that carries the most common genes and DNA. TCRdb's processing, not the study's, gives the V and J calls here. The sample table records around 520,000 distinct CDR3 sequences; about 35% of these occur just once. The top ten hold approximately 4.1% of the sample.

CDR1 and CDR2, looked up from the germline V gene (reference sequence), are GTSNPN and SVGIG. Unmatched junction bases come to 7, with V trimmed by 3 bases and J by 2 bases. The CDR3 covers 14 residues, taking in both the cysteine and the phenylalanine. Of the read, only the CDR3 DNA is kept; its 42 bases are in frame from base 1. This clonotype has more than one count but fewer than ten. Its antigen specificity is not known. The sample holds no much larger clone one base away, and base qualities are not on file. Hyperthyroidism patients were newly diagnosed, were aged 18 to 65 years, and had a disease duration under 2 months. Patients with other autoimmune diseases, uncontrolled infections, pregnancy or lactation were excluded. Clinical symptoms, serum thyroxine, TRAb, thyroid ultrasound and orbital computed tomography were used for diagnosis. Total RNA was extracted using Trizol reagent, and RNA quality was checked on an Agilent 2100 Bioanalyzer.

The sequence is built from TRBV30 and TRBJ2-7; a stretch of 7 junction bases matches TRBD1. Sequenced input: peripheral blood or thyroid tissue (not recorded which). The sequence came from an adult man with Graves' hyperthyroidism. The CDR3 has the sequence CAWRQRDRAYEQYF. The DNA sequence follows: TGTGCCTGGAGGCAAAGAGACAGGGCCTACGAGCAGTACTTC.